This TCR beta chain was documented in a study of blood T cell repertoires in COVID-19. Overall study: COVID-19 samples from acute and convalescent phases originated in the United States, Italy and Spain. In each case, the material was cDNA or gDNA derived from T cells, B-cell-depleted T cells, or PBMCs.

This CDR3 is built from 12 residues. The V and J ends lost 11 bases and 3 bases respectively, with 10 bases between them. The V gene's germline CDR1 is LNHDA and CDR2 SQIVND (reference sequence). In the source study's methods: Amplification of reference gene primers provided the estimated nucleated cell counts. The data were produced by immunoSEQ multiplex PCR, yet TCRdb's version contains in-frame clones alone and is incomplete. V, J and clone size were drawn from that table, and D and trimming were deduced from the DNA. The data contain roughly 700,000 clones, 85% to 90% of them singletons. The clonotype was recovered from a woman aged 18-30 years with acute or convalescent COVID-19. This sequence joins TRBV19 and TRBJ2-2; D ambiguous. The sample consisted of peripheral blood. The CDR3 DNA reads TGTGCCCGTCCAGTGTACACCGGGGAGCTGTTTTTT. This translates into CARPVYTGELFF.